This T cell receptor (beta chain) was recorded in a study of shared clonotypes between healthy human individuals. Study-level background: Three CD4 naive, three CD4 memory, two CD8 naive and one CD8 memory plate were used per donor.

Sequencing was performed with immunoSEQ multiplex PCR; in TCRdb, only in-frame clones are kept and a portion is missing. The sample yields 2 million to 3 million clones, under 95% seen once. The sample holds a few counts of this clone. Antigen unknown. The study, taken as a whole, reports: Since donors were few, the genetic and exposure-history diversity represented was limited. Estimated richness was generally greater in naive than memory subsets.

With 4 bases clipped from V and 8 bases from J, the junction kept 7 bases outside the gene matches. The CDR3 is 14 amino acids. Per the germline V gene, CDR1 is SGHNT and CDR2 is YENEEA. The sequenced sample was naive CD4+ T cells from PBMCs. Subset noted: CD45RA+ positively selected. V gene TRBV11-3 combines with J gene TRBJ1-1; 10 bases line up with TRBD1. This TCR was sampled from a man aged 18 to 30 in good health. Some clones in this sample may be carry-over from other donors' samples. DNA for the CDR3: TGTGCCAGCAGCTCCGCCCGACAGGGGGCAGAAGCTTTCTTT. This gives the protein CASSSARQGAEAFF.